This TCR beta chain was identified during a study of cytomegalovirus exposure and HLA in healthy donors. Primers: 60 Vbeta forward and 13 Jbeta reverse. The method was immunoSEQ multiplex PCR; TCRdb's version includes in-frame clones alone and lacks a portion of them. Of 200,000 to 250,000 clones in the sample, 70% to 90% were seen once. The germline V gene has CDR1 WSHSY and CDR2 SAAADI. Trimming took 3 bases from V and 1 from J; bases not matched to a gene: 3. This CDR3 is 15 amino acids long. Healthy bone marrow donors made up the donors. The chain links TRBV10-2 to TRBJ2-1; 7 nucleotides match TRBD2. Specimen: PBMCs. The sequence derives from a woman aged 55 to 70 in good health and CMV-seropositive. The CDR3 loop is CASSEGDYSYNEQFF. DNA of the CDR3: TGCGCCAGCAGTGAAGGGGACTATTCCTACAATGAGCAGTTCTTC.